Listed here are 17 T cell receptor beta chains from one sample, sequenced in a study of OX40 agonist ivuxolimab in advanced cancers. Clones were sequenced by immunoSEQ multiplex PCR, and TCRdb holds only the in-frame ones, with some missing. The table records under 60,000 clones, about 87% of them present only once. This specimen consisted of CD4+ or CD8+ T cells sorted from blood, obtained in a trial of the OX40 agonist ivuxolimab. The receptors here all came from an adult with an advanced solid tumor such as melanoma, head and neck, liver or kidney cancer.

The chain has TRBV28 and TRBJ1-2, with a weak D call TRBD1 (6 bases). The CDR3 extends over 12 amino acids. The germline gives CDR1 MDHEN, CDR2 SYDVKM. Trimming shortened V by 3 bases and J by 8 bases, and 10 bases separated the two germline ends. This chain's CDR3 is CASSLGGGGYTF. In nucleotides, the CDR3 is TGTGCCAGCAGTTTGGGGGGGGGCGGCTACACCTTC.

This chain links TRBV6-1 with TRBJ2-7; 8 bases align to TRBD1. The trim removed 6 bases at V and 1 base at J, leaving 8 bases unmatched. The CDR3 consists of 15 residues. Germline-derived CDR1 and CDR2 are MNHNS and SASEGT. CDR3: CASSRRRDRSYEQYF. CDR3 nucleotides: TGTGCCAGCAGCCGACGCCGGGACAGGTCCTACGAGCAGTACTTC.

This clone was seen a handful of times. This rearrangement joins TRBV7-6 to TRBJ2-1; D call uncertain. This CDR3 is built from 13 residues. The germline gives CDR1 SGHVS, CDR2 FNYEAQ. V lost 6 bases and J 4 bases, leaving 10 bases between the germline ends. The CDR3 DNA reads TGTGCCAGCAGTGCTCATAAGTACAATGAGCAGTTCTTC. It yields the protein CASSAHKYNEQFF.

About this clone itself: The junction and the germline gene differ at one end; a read error may be behind it. In DNA form, the CDR3 reads TGTGCCAGCAGTTACGGGACTAGCGGGAGGGCCCCTAACTTC. Protein product: CASSYGTSGRAPNF. The gene calls are TRBV28 and TRBJ2-7; 16 bases are shared with TRBD2. The CDR3 extends over 14 amino acids. Germline assignment: CDR1 MDHEN and CDR2 SYDVKM.

This chain links TRBV5-4 with TRBJ2-7, with D maybe TRBD2 (5 bases). Trimming pared 4 bases from V and 3 bases from J, leaving 14 bases between. The CDR3 length is 14 residues. CDR1 is SGHNT and CDR2 is YYREEE in the germline V gene (reference sequence). The CDR3 is CASSPGMMSYEQYF. Written as DNA, the CDR3 is TGTGCCAGCAGCCCGGGAATGATGAGCTACGAGCAGTACTTC.

J is TRBJ1-1 and V is TRBV19; no definite D call. Germline CDR1 LNHDA, CDR2 SQIVND (reference sequence). V was clipped by 3 bases and J by 0 bases, with 2 bases between them. This CDR3 is 12 amino acids long. The CDR3 nucleotides read TGTGCCAGTAGTATGTTGAACACTGAAGCTTTCTTT. This sequence encodes CASSMLNTEAFF.

The chain recombines TRBV7-3 with TRBJ2-5; 9 positions match TRBD1. Germline V gene lookup returns CDR1 SGHTA and CDR2 FQGTGA. CDR3 length: 13 residues. Trimming at V came to 5 bases and at J to 5 bases, leaving 3 bases not matched to a gene. The CDR3 DNA sequence: TGTGCCAGCAGCGACAGGGGGGTTGAGACCCAGTACTTC. It yields the protein CASSDRGVETQYF.

The V call is TRBV19, the J call TRBJ2-6, with TRBD1 matching 7 bases. The V segment lost 5 bases and the J segment 2 bases; nucleotides outside the gene matches: 6. Germline V gene data show CDR1 as LNHDA and CDR2 as SQIVND (reference sequence). The CDR3 consists of 16 residues. In DNA form, the CDR3 reads TGTGCCAGTAGTTTCAAGCAGGGGGCTGGGGCCAACGTCCTGACTTTC. It encodes CASSFKQGAGANVLTF.

This chain connects TRBV28 to TRBJ2-1, with 12 positions matching TRBD2. The length of the CDR3 is 15 residues. The junction had 8 bases not matched to a gene; V was cut back by 7 bases and J by 7 bases. Per germline, CDR1 MDHEN and CDR2 SYDVKM. The CDR3 sequence: CASTEGLAGRNEQFF. The CDR3 region has the DNA TGTGCCAGCACCGAAGGACTAGCGGGGAGGAATGAGCAGTTCTTC.

The gene calls are TRBV11-3 and TRBJ2-3; D gene unclear. Deletions cut 0 bases from V and 6 bases from J, with 16 bases between. The CDR3 extends over 16 amino acids. Germline CDR1 and CDR2: SGHNT and YENEEA. For the CDR3, the DNA is TGTGCCAGCAGCTTAGATCTGGCGGCAGTCGGCGATACGCAGTATTTT. It translates to CASSLDLAAVGDTQYF.

The chain employs TRBV15 and TRBJ1-3, with D perhaps matching TRBD1 (5 bases). Germline V lookup: CDR1 LNHNV, CDR2 YYDKDF (reference sequence). The CDR3 spans 17 residues. V lost 2 bases and J lost 0, with 14 bases in between. In DNA, the CDR3 is TGTGCCACCAGCAGAAGCGTAGGGGCAGCCTCTGGAAACACCATATATTTT. Its translation is CATSRSVGAASGNTIYF. Full variable domain (remainder filled in from reference TRBV15 and TRBJ1-3): DAMVIQNPRYQVTQFGKPVTLSCSQTLNHNVMYWYQQKSSQAPKLLFHYYDKDFNNEADTPDNFQSRRPNTSFCFLDIRSPGLGDTAMYLCATSRSVGAASGNTIYFGEGSWLTVV.

The chain couples TRBV27 to TRBJ2-1; 10 positions agree with TRBD2. CDR1 and CDR2 from the germline V gene are MNHEY and SMNVEV (reference sequence). The CDR3 loop spans 14 amino acids. Losses at the gene ends were 3 bases for V and 7 bases for J; bases not matched to a gene: 3. DNA for the CDR3: TGTGCCAGCAGTTTTAGCGGGAGGTCGAATGAGCAGTTCTTC. Translating gives CASSFSGRSNEQFF.

The chain is built from TRBV6-4 and TRBJ2-3; 7 bases line up with TRBD1. J was trimmed by 7 bases and V by 0 bases; bases with no gene match: 4. The CDR3 has 14 amino acids. Germline assignment: CDR1 MRHNA and CDR2 SNTAGT. The DNA for the CDR3 is TGTGCCAGCAGTGACTCCAACAGGGGTCATACGCAGTATTTT. This codes for CASSDSNRGHTQYF.

The V and J genes are TRBV5-4 and TRBJ2-5; 7 positions agree with TRBD2. Germline CDR1 SGHNT, CDR2 YYREEE (reference sequence). Trimming cost V 7 bases and J 5 bases; bases outside gene matches: 5. This CDR3 has 12 residues. In DNA, the CDR3 is TGTGCCAGCGGGGGGGTCCAGGAGACCCAGTACTTC. Translated: CASGGVQETQYF.

V gene TRBV19 combines with J gene TRBJ1-2; TRBD1 matches 10 bases. From germline, CDR1 is LNHDA and CDR2 SQIVND (reference sequence). V trimming: 4 bases; J trimming: 7 bases; junction bases outside the gene matches: 18. This CDR3 region has 18 residues. The CDR3 protein is CASSTPGLLGQGFSGYTF. The CDR3 region has the DNA TGTGCCAGTAGTACGCCGGGCTTACTGGGACAGGGGTTTAGTGGCTACACCTTC. The variable domain in full, with the rest retrieved from reference TRBV19 and TRBJ1-2, is DGGITQSPKYLFRKEGQNVTLSCEQNLNHDAMYWYRQDPGQGLRLIYYSQIVNDFQKGDIAEGYSVSREKKESFPLTVTSAQKNPTAFYLCASSTPGLLGQGFSGYTFGSGTRLTVV.

This rearrangement joins TRBV5-1 to TRBJ2-7; either TRBD1 or TRBD2 may supply D (7 bases each). Germline V gene data show CDR1 as SGHRS and CDR2 as YFSETQ. CDR3 length equals 15 residues. Between the trimmed V and J ends, which lost 4 bases and 0 bases, there was a span of 14 bases. The CDR3 coding sequence is TGCGCCAGCAGCCTGGGGGGGACAGCCTCCTACGAGCAGTACTTC. It encodes CASSLGGTASYEQYF.

The V call is TRBV18, the J call TRBJ1-1; D gene uncertain. The CDR3 loop spans 14 amino acids. Trimming stripped 0 bases from V and 5 bases from J, with 10 bases between. Germline V CDR1 and CDR2: KGHSH, LQKENI. The DNA for the CDR3 is TGTGCCAGCTCACCACCAGAGGGAGGAACTGAAGCTTTCTTT. It specifies CASSPPEGGTEAFF.